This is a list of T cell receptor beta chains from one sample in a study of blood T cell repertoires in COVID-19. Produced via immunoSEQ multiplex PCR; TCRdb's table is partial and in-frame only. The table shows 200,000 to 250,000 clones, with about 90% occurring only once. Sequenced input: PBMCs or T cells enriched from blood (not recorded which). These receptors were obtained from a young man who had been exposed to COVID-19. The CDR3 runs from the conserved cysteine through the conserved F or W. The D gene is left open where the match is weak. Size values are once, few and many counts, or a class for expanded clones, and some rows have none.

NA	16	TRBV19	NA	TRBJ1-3	TGTGCCAGTAGACCCCCGGGACTACACTCTGGAAACACCATATATTTT	CASRPPGLHSGNTIYF
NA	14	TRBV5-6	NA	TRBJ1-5	TGTGCCAGCAGCTTGGCGGCAGGGGATCAGCCCCAGCATTTT	CASSLAAGDQPQHF
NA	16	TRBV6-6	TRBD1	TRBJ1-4	TGTGCCAGCAGTACCGAAAGGACAGGGACTAATGAAAAACTGTTTTTT	CASSTERTGTNEKLFF
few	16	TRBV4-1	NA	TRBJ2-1	TGCGCCAGCAGCCAAGCGGCAGGGGGGTCCTACAATGAGCAGTTCTTC	CASSQAAGGSYNEQFF
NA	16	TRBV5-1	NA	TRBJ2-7	TGCGCCAGCAGCACCCGACAGGATTCCTTTACCTACGAGCAGTACTTC	CASSTRQDSFTYEQYF
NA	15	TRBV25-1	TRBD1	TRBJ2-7	TGTGCCAGCAGTGAATACAGGACAGGGTTCACCGAGCAGTACTTC	CASSEYRTGFTEQYF
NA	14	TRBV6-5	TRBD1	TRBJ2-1	TGTGCCAGCAAGGACAGGGGGAAAACCAATGAGCAGTTCTTC	CASKDRGKTNEQFF
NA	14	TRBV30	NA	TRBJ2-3	TGTGCCTGGAGCCAACAAGGCGGGCGAGATACGCAGTATTTT	CAWSQQGGRDTQYF
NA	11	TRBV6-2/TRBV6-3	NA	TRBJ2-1	TGTGCCAGCAGTACGGAGGGGAAGCAGTTCTTC	CASSTEGKQFF
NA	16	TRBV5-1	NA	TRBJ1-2	TGCGCCAGCAGCTTGGCGGGTACGGGACTAAACTATGGCTACACCTTC	CASSLAGTGLNYGYTF
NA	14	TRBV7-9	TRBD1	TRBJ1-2	TGTGCCAGCAGCCGACAGGGGGTTGACTATGGCTACACCTTC	CASSRQGVDYGYTF
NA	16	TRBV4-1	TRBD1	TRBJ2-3	TGCGCCAGCAGGAATCCGGGACAGGGTGTCACAGATACGCAGTATTTT	CASRNPGQGVTDTQYF
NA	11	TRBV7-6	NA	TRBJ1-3	TGTGCCAGCAAACTAGCAAACACCATATATTTT	CASKLANTIYF
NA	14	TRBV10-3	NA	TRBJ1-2	TGTGCCATCAGTGAAAGTACCGAAACTTATGGCTACACCTTC	CAISESTETYGYTF
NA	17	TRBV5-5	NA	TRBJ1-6	TGTGCCAGCAGCTCAACCTCGCCCGGACTGACCAATTCACCCCTCCACTTT	CASSSTSPGLTNSPLHF
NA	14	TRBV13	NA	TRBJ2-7	TGTGCCAGCAGCTCGTGGACAGTACCCTACGAGCAGTACTTC	CASSSWTVPYEQYF
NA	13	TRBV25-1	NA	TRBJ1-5	TGTGCCAGCAGACAGGGCGCCAATCAGCCCCAGCATTTT	CASRQGANQPQHF
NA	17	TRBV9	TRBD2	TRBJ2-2	TGTGCCAGCAGCGTACTAGCGGGAGGTTGGGGCACCGGGGAGCTGTTTTTT	CASSVLAGGWGTGELFF
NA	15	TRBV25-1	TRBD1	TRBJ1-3	TGTGCCAGCAGTGAGGGACAGAGCTCTGGAAACACCATATATTTT	CASSEGQSSGNTIYF